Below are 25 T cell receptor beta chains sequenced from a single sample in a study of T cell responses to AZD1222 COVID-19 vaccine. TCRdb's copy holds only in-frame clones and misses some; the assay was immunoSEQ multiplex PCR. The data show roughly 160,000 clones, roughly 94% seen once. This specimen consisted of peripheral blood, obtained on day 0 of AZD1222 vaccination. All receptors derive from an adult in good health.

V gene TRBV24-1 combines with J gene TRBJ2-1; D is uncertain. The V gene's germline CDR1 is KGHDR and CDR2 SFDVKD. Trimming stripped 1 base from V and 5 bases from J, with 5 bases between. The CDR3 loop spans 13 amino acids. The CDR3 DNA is TGTGCCACCAGTGATTTTTTTAACAATGAGCAGTTCTTC. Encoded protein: CATSDFFNNEQFF.

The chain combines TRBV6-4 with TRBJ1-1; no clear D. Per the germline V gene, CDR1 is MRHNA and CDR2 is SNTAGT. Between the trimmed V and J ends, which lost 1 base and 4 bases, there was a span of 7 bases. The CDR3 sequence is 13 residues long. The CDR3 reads CASSDLAGTEAFF. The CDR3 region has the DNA TGTGCCAGCAGTGACTTAGCGGGCACTGAAGCTTTCTTT.

The CDR3 loop is CASTVTAGYEDLHF. In nucleotides, the CDR3 is TGCGCCAGCACCGTGACAGCAGGATATGAAGACCTCCACTTT. V and J are TRBV10-2 and TRBJ1-6; maybe TRBD1 (5 bases). The CDR3 loop spans 14 amino acids. The V and J ends lost 7 bases and 15 bases respectively, with 22 bases between them. CDR1 and CDR2 (germline): WSHSY, SAAADI.

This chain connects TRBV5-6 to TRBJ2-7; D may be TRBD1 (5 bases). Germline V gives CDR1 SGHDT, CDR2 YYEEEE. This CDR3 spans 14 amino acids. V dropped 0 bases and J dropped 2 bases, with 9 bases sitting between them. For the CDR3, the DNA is TGTGCCAGCAGCTTGGGGGGCATCCCCTACGAGCAGTACTTC. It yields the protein CASSLGGIPYEQYF.

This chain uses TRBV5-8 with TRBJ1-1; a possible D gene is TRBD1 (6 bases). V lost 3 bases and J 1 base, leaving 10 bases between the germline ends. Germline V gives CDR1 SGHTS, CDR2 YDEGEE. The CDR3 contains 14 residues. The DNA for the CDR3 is TGTGCCAGCAGCTCCCTACAGGGGAACACTGAAGCTTTCTTT. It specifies CASSSLQGNTEAFF.

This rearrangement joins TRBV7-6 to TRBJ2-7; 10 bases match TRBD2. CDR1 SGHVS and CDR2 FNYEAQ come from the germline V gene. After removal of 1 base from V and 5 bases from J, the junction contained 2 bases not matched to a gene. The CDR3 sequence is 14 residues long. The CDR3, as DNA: TGTGCCAGCAGCTTAGTAGCGGGAGGCAACGAGCAGTACTTC. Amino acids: CASSLVAGGNEQYF.

The CDR3 sequence: CASSDPGTANTEAFF. CDR3 DNA: TGTGCCAGCAGTGATCCAGGAACTGCGAACACTGAAGCTTTCTTT. The chain carries TRBV6-1 and TRBJ1-1, with D unclear. V was cut by 3 bases and J by 1 base, with 12 bases left in between. Germline V CDR1 and CDR2: MNHNS, SASEGT. The length of the CDR3 is 15 residues.

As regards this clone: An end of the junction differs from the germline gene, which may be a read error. CDR3 DNA sequence: TGTGCCAGCAGCTTGGATCTAGCGGGAGTGGGGGGGTCTTTCTTC. The encoded protein is CASSLDLAGVGGSFF. V and J are TRBV5-4 and TRBJ2-7; TRBD2 matches at 10 bases. Germline loops: CDR1 SGHNT, CDR2 YYREEE (reference sequence). This CDR3 is 15 amino acids long.

The CDR3 DNA sequence: TGTGCCAGTAGTGTAGGGACAGAGAACACTGAAGCTTTCTTT. Translation gives CASSVGTENTEAFF. The V gene is TRBV19, the J gene TRBJ1-1, with 7 bases that match TRBD1. The CDR3 is 14 amino acids. The germline gives CDR1 LNHDA, CDR2 SQIVND (reference sequence). With 5 bases clipped from V and 1 base from J, the junction kept 4 bases outside the gene matches.

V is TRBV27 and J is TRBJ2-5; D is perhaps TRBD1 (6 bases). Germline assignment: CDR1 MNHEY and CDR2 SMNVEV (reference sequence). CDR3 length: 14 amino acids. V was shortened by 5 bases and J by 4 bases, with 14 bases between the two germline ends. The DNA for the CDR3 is TGTGCCAGCAGTACCTGGACAGATTTAGAGACCCAGTACTTC. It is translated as CASSTWTDLETQYF.

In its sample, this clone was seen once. The DNA for the CDR3 is TGTGCCAGCAGCCAAGTTTTGTCGGGAGGCGGGGAGACCCAGTACTTC. It encodes CASSQVLSGGGETQYF. The rearrangement uses TRBV3-1 (or the pseudogene TRBV3-2) and TRBJ2-5; 7 nucleotides line up with TRBD2. The CDR3 covers 16 residues. The germline CDR1 and CDR2 sequences are LGHDT and YNNKEL (reference sequence). The V and J ends lost 1 base and 5 bases, in that order; junction bases with no gene match: 10.

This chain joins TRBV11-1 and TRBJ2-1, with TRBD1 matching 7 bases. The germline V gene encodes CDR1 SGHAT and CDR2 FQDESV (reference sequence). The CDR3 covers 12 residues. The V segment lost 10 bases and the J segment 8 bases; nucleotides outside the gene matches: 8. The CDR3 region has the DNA TGTGCCACCCGACAGGGTGTAGATGAGCAGTTCTTC. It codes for CATRQGVDEQFF.

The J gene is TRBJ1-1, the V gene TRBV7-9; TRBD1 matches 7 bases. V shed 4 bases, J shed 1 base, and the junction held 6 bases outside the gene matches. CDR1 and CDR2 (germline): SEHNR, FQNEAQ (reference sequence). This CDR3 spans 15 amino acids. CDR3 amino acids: CASSSPGGENTEAFF. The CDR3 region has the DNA TGTGCCAGCAGCTCCCCAGGGGGGGAGAACACTGAAGCTTTCTTT.

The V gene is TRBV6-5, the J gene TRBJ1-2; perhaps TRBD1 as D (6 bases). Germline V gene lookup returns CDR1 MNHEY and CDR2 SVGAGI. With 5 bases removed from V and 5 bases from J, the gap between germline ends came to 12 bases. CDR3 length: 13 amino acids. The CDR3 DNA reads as TGTGCCAGCAGTCAGACAGGCCTATATGGCTACACCTTC. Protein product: CASSQTGLYGYTF.

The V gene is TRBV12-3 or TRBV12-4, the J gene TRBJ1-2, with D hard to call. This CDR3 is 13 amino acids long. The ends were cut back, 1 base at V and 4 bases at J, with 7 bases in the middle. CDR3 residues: CASSLGSAYGYTF. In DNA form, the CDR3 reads TGTGCCAGCAGTTTAGGCTCTGCCTATGGCTACACCTTC.

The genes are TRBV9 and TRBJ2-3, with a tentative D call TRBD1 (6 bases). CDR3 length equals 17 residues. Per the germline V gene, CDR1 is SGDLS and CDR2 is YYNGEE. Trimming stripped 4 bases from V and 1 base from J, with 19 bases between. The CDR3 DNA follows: TGTGCCAGCAGCCTGGGACAAATATCCGGACGCACAGATACGCAGTATTTT. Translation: CASSLGQISGRTDTQYF. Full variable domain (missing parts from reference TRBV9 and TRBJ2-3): DSGVTQTPKHLITATGQRVTLRCSPRSGDLSVYWYQQSLDQGLQFLIQYYNGEERAKGNILERFSAQQFPDLHSELNLSSLELGDSALYFCASSLGQISGRTDTQYFGPGTRLTVL.

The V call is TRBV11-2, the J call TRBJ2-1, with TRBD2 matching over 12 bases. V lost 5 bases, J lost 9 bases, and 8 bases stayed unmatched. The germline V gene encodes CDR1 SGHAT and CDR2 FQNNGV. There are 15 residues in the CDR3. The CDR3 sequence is CASSQRTSGNREQFF. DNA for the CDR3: TGTGCCAGCAGCCAGAGGACTAGCGGGAACCGTGAGCAGTTCTTC.

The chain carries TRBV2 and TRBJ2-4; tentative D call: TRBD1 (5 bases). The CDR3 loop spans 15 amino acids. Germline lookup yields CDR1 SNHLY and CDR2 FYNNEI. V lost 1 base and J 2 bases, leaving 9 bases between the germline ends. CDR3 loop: CASSEGGRTKNIQYF. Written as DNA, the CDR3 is TGTGCCAGCAGTGAAGGGGGCAGGACCAAAAACATTCAGTACTTC.

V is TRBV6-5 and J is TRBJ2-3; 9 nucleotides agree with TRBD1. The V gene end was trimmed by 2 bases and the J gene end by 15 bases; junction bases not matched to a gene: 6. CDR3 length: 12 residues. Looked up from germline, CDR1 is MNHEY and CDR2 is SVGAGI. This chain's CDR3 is CASSYPGQGQYF. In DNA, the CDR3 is TGTGCCAGCAGTTACCCCGGACAGGGGCAATATTTT.

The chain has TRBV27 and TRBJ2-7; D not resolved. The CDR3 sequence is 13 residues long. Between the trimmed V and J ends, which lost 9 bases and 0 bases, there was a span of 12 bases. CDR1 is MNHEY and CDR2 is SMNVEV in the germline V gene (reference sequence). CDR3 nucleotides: TGTGCCAGTCGTTCGTTCATCTCCTACGAGCAGTACTTC. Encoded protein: CASRSFISYEQYF.

CDR3 region: CASSPHRGSGTEAFF. As DNA, the CDR3 is TGTGCCAGCAGTCCCCACAGGGGGTCGGGCACTGAAGCTTTCTTT. This chain uses TRBV27 with TRBJ1-1, with 8 nucleotides matching TRBD1. CDR1 is MNHEY and CDR2 is SMNVEV in the germline V gene (reference sequence). J lost 4 bases, V lost 5 bases, and 9 bases had no gene match. The CDR3 loop spans 15 amino acids.

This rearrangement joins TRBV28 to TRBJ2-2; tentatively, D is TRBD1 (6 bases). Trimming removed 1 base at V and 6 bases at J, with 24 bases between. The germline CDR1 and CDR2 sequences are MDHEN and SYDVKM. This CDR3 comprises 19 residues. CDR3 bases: TGTGCCAGCAGTTTATTGACTTGGACAGTCGGACCGTCCGCCGGGGAGCTGTTTTTT. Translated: CASSLLTWTVGPSAGELFF.

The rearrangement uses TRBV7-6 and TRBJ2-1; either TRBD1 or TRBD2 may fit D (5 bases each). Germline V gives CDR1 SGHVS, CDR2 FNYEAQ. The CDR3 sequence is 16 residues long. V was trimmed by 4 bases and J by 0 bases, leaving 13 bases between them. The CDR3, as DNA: TGTGCCAGCAGCTCCGGGTGGGGGAGCTCCTACAATGAGCAGTTCTTC. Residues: CASSSGWGSSYNEQFF.

As DNA, the CDR3 is TGTGCCAGCAGCTTAGAGAGCAGGGACGGCTACACCTTC. As protein: CASSLESRDGYTF. The V gene is TRBV7-9, the J gene TRBJ1-2; possibly TRBD1 for D (5 bases). Between the trimmed V and J ends, which lost 1 base and 8 bases, there was a span of 11 bases. This CDR3 has 13 residues. Per germline, CDR1 SEHNR and CDR2 FQNEAQ (reference sequence). The full variable domain, in which reference TRBV7-9 and TRBJ1-2 provide the parts outside the CDR3, is DTGVSQNPRHKITKRGQNVTFRCDPISEHNRLYWYRQTLGQGPEFLTYFQNEAQLEKSRLLSDRFSAERPKGSFSTLEIQRTEQGDSAMYLCASSLESRDGYTFGSGTRLTVV.

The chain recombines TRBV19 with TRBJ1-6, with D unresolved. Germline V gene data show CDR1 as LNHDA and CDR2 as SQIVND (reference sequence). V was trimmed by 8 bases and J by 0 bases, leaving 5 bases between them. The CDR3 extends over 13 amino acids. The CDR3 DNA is TGTGCCAGTGGGTACTCCTATAATTCACCCCTCCACTTT. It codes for CASGYSYNSPLHF.